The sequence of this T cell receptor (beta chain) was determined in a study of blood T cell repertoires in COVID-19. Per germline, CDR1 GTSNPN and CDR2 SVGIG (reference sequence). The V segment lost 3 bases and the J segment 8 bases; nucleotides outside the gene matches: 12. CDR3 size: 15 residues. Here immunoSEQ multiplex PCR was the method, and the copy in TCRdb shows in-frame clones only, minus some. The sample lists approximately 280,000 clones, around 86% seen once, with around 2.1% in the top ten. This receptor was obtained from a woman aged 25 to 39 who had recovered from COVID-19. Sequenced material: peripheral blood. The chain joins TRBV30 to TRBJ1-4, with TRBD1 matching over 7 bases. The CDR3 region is CAWRTGEMLLEKLFF. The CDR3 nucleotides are TGTGCCTGGAGAACAGGGGAGATGCTACTCGAAAAACTGTTTTTT.